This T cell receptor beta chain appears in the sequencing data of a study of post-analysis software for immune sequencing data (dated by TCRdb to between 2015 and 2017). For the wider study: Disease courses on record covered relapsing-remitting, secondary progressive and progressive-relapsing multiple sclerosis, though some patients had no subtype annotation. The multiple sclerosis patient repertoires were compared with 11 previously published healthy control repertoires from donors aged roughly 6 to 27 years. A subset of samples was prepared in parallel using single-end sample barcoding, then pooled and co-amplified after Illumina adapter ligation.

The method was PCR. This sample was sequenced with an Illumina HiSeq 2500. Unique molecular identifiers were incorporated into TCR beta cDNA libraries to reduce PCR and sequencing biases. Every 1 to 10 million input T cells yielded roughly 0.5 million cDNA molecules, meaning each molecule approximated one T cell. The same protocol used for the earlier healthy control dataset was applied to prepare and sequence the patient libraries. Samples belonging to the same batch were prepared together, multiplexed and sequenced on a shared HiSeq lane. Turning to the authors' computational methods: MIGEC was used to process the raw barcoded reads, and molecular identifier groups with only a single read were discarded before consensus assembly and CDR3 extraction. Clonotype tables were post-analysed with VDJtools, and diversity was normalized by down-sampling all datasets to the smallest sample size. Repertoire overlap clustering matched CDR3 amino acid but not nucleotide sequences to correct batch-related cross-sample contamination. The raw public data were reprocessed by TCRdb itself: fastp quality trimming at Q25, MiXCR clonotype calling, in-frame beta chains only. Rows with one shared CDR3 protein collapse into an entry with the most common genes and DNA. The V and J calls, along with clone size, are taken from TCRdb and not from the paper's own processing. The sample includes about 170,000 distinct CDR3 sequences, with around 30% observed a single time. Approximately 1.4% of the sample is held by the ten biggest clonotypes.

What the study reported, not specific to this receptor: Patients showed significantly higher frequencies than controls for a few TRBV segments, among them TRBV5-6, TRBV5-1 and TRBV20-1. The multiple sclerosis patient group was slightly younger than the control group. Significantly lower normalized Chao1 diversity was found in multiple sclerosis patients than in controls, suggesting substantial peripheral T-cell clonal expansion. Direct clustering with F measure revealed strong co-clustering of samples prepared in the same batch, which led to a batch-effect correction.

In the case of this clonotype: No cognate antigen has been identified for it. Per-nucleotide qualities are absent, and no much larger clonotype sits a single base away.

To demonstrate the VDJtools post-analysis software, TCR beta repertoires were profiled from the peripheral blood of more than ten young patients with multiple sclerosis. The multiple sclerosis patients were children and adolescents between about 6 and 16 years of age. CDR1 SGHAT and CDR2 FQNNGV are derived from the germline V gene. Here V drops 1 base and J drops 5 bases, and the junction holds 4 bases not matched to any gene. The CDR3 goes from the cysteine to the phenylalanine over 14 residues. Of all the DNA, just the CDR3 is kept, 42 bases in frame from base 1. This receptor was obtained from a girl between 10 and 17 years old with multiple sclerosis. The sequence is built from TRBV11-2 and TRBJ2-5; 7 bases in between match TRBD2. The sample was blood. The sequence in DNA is TGTGCCAGCAGCTTAGGGCGGGGGTTGGAGACCCAGTACTTC. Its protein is CASSLGRGLETQYF.